Shown below are 5 T cell receptor beta chains from a single sample sequenced in a study of cytomegalovirus exposure and HLA in healthy donors. Using immunoSEQ multiplex PCR, the repertoire was profiled, and TCRdb retains in-frame clones only, with some absent. The table records 95,000 to 150,000 clones, about 96% of them present only once. The sequencing input was PBMCs. These receptors all come from a man aged 18 to 29 in good health and CMV-seronegative.

J is TRBJ2-7 and V is TRBV4-3, with a weak D call TRBD2 (6 bases). CDR3 length: 14 amino acids. CDR1 is LGHNA, CDR2 YSLEER, per germline. V was pared by 1 base and J by 5 bases, with 12 bases between. The CDR3 region has the DNA TGCGCCAGCAGCCAAGGTACGGGAGCGCACGAGCAGTACTTC. This sequence encodes CASSQGTGAHEQYF.

The J gene is TRBJ1-2, the V gene TRBV18, with TRBD1 matching 7 bases. Germline V lookup: CDR1 KGHSH, CDR2 LQKENI. The CDR3 extends over 12 amino acids. V was pared by 6 bases and J by 6 bases, with 4 bases of the junction left unmatched. In nucleotides, the CDR3 is TGTGCCAGCTCGATCCAGGGGGATGGCTACACCTTC. Residues: CASSIQGDGYTF.

This clone was seen only once. The V call is TRBV5-6, the J call TRBJ2-4, with TRBD1 matching over 10 bases. The junction had 11 bases not matched to a gene; V was cut back by 4 bases and J by 7 bases. The germline gives CDR1 SGHDT, CDR2 YYEEEE. This CDR3 has 16 amino acids. The CDR3: CASSPRDRGPLNIQYF. The CDR3 nucleotides read TGTGCCAGCAGCCCGAGGGACAGGGGTCCGTTGAACATTCAGTACTTC.

CDR3 DNA: TGCGCCAGCAGCCAAGAGCTCCTGAGCGGGAATAAAAACATTCAGTACTTC. As protein: CASSQELLSGNKNIQYF. The V gene is TRBV4-3, the J gene TRBJ2-4, with TRBD2 identical over 7 bases. The germline gives CDR1 LGHNA, CDR2 YSLEER. The ends lost 0 bases at V and 4 bases at J; junction bases unmatched: 9. The CDR3 has 17 amino acids.

J is TRBJ2-1 and V is TRBV10-3; tentatively, D is TRBD1 (6 bases). Germline CDR1 and CDR2: ENHRY and SYGVKD. The CDR3 totals 16 residues. Trimming removed 6 bases at V and 0 bases at J, with 15 bases between. The CDR3 region has the DNA TGTGCCATCAGCGCGTCCGGGACAAGCTCCTACAATGAGCAGTTCTTC. This encodes CAISASGTSSYNEQFF.